Below are 24 T cell receptor beta chains sequenced from a single sample in a study of spatial heterogeneity in lung cancer (dated by TCRdb to the late 2010s). Receptor amplification or capture employed 5' RACE. Sequenced on a NextSeq 500. TCRdb trimmed the raw reads at Q25, called clones with MiXCR and kept productive beta chains. Rows are unified per CDR3 protein, each entry keeping the most common DNA and genes. Here the sample has over 4,500 distinct CDR3 sequences; 22% occur a single time. The ten largest clones add up to roughly 10% of the sample. No antigen has been identified for these receptors. The sample's time point label, decoded: sample taken at primary tumor resection. Broader findings and caveats from the paper: A correlation was observed between the number of expanded intratumoral alpha and beta TCRs and the tumor nonsynonymous mutation count.

Specimen: lung tumor tissue, collected at surgery. The source of these receptors is a male donor with early-stage non-small cell lung cancer.

This chain connects TRBV20-1 to TRBJ2-7; tentatively, D is TRBD1 (6 bases). V lost 3 bases and J lost 4, with 19 bases in between. Germline assignment: CDR1 DFQATT and CDR2 SNEGSKA (reference sequence). The CDR3 extends over 15 amino acids. CDR3 residues: CSASRGKRGLYEQYF. CDR3 nucleotides: TGCAGTGCTAGTAGGGGAAAAAGGGGGTTATACGAGCAGTACTTC.

The chain recombines TRBV28 with TRBJ2-3; 7 positions agree with TRBD2. The CDR3 extends over 14 amino acids. Losses at the gene ends were 6 bases for V and 4 bases for J; bases not matched to a gene: 7. The germline V gene encodes CDR1 MDHEN and CDR2 SYDVKM. CDR3 in DNA: TGTGCCAGCAGCCGAGGACTAGAGTCAGATACGCAGTATTTT. This gives the protein CASSRGLESDTQYF.

This clonotype was seen at least ten times. The J gene is TRBJ2-1, the V gene TRBV29-1, with D maybe TRBD2 (6 bases). V was clipped by 4 bases and J by 9 bases, with 16 bases between them. Germline assignment: CDR1 SQVTM and CDR2 ANQGSEA. The CDR3 runs to 13 residues. CDR3: CSVVRVARGEQFF. The CDR3 DNA is TGCAGCGTTGTTAGAGTGGCGCGGGGTGAGCAGTTCTTC.

This clonotype was seen a handful of times. The gene calls are TRBV6-5 and TRBJ2-7; the match to TRBD2 covers 7 bases. CDR3 length: 13 amino acids. Germline values: CDR1 MNHEY, CDR2 SVGAGI. With V trimmed by 2 bases and J by 6 bases, 4 bases remained unmatched. This CDR3 is CASSYEGGSEQYF. In DNA, the CDR3 is TGTGCCAGCAGTTACGAGGGAGGGTCCGAGCAGTACTTC.

This clonotype is judged medium-sized. This chain uses TRBV20-1 with TRBJ2-5; D might be TRBD2 (6 bases). Germline V gene sequence: CDR1 DFQATT, CDR2 SNEGSKA (reference sequence). The CDR3 sequence is 13 residues long. Trimming took off 6 bases at V and 5 bases at J, with 16 bases between the two ends. The CDR3 protein is CSALPSAIETQYF. CDR3 nucleotide sequence: TGCAGTGCCTTGCCTAGCGCGATCGAGACCCAGTACTTC.

This clonotype was detected a few times. J is TRBJ2-1 and V is TRBV18; TRBD1 matches at 7 bases. The V gene end was trimmed by 5 bases and the J gene end by 3 bases; junction bases not matched to a gene: 7. CDR1 is KGHSH and CDR2 is LQKENI in the germline V gene. The CDR3 consists of 15 residues. Here the CDR3 DNA reads TGTGCCAGCTCAACATCACAGGGGTACTACAATGAGCAGTTCTTC. The encoded protein is CASSTSQGYYNEQFF.

The chain employs TRBV18 and TRBJ2-5, with 7 bases identical to TRBD2. Losses at the gene ends were 5 bases for V and 5 bases for J; bases not matched to a gene: 14. CDR3 length: 16 amino acids. From germline, CDR1 is KGHSH and CDR2 LQKENI. The chain's CDR3 is CASSTLSLAAHETQYF. CDR3 nucleotide sequence: TGTGCCAGCTCAACACTGTCCCTAGCGGCCCACGAGACCCAGTACTTC.

This clonotype was detected only a few times. The J gene is TRBJ2-2, the V gene TRBV10-1; the match to TRBD2 covers 9 bases. With 6 bases clipped from V and 4 bases from J, the junction kept 6 bases outside the gene matches. Germline loops: CDR1 WNHNN, CDR2 SYGVQD (reference sequence). The CDR3 is 15 amino acids. The CDR3 reads CASRNSGSGTGELFF. The CDR3 region has the DNA TGCGCCAGCAGGAATAGCGGGAGCGGCACCGGGGAGCTGTTTTTT.

This clonotype turned up a few times. The chain has TRBV20-1 and TRBJ1-1, with no clear D. Per the germline V gene, CDR1 is DFQATT and CDR2 is SNEGSKA (reference sequence). The CDR3 is 14 amino acids. The V end was cut by 3 bases, the J end by 0 bases, with 11 bases between. The DNA for the CDR3 is TGCAGTGCTAGGGAGACTCAACTGAACACTGAAGCTTTCTTT. This gives the protein CSARETQLNTEAFF.

This clonotype showed up many times. The CDR3 DNA reads TGTGCCAGCAGTTTATTCCCGTGGGGCGCGGGCTCCTACGAGCAGTACTTC. Translated: CASSLFPWGAGSYEQYF. The V call is TRBV27, the J call TRBJ2-7, with D tentatively TRBD1 or TRBD2 (5 bases each). V lost 1 base and J lost 0, with 16 bases in between. This CDR3 has 17 residues. The germline gives CDR1 MNHEY, CDR2 SMNVEV (reference sequence).

The chain combines TRBV10-3 with TRBJ1-6; the match to TRBD1 covers 9 bases. This CDR3 comprises 16 residues. From germline, CDR1 is ENHRY and CDR2 SYGVKD. Trimming at V came to 5 bases and at J to 10 bases, leaving 12 bases not matched to a gene. CDR3 residues: CAISQRTGENGSPLHF. The CDR3 DNA is TGTGCCATCAGTCAACGGACAGGGGAGAATGGATCACCCCTCCACTTT.

In its sample, this clonotype is large. The V and J genes are TRBV6-1 and TRBJ2-1; D may match TRBD1 or TRBD2 (6 bases each). The ends were cut back, 7 bases at V and 10 bases at J, with 23 bases in the middle. The germline gives CDR1 MNHNS, CDR2 SASEGT. This CDR3 contains 15 residues. The CDR3 sequence: CASIKRSLGGGEQFF. CDR3 DNA sequence: TGTGCCAGCATAAAGAGGTCCCTCGGGGGCGGGGAGCAGTTCTTC.

The chain employs TRBV12-3 or TRBV12-4 and TRBJ2-7, with D unclear. The length of the CDR3 is 13 residues. V dropped 4 bases and J dropped 1 base, with 8 bases sitting between them. Here the CDR3 DNA reads TGTGCCAGCAGTTCACTTGTGTCCTACGAGCAGTACTTC. Protein sequence: CASSSLVSYEQYF.

This chain links TRBV29-1 with TRBJ1-1, with 11 positions matching TRBD1. CDR3 length: 14 amino acids. The germline gives CDR1 SQVTM, CDR2 ANQGSEA. The V segment lost 7 bases and the J segment 5 bases; nucleotides outside the gene matches: 9. The CDR3 nucleotides are TGCAGCGCTGGAGCGGGACAGGGGGGAACTGAAGCTTTCTTT. This codes for CSAGAGQGGTEAFF.

This clonotype has only a few counts. This chain links TRBV20-1 with TRBJ1-6; 9 bases are a match to TRBD1. This CDR3 has 15 residues. J lost 8 bases, V lost 0 bases, and 5 bases had no gene match. Germline lookup yields CDR1 DFQATT and CDR2 SNEGSKA (reference sequence). The CDR3 sequence is CSARDPRTGDSPLHF. CDR3 nucleotides: TGCAGTGCTAGAGATCCCAGGACAGGGGATTCACCCCTCCACTTT.

Relative to its sample, this clonotype is medium-sized (0.01 to 0.1%). V gene TRBV7-2 combines with J gene TRBJ2-5; D is undetermined. Trimming left V 1 base short and J 5 bases short, with 8 bases between. This CDR3 contains 13 residues. Per germline, CDR1 SGHTA and CDR2 FQGNSA. CDR3: CASSLVVRETQYF. DNA for the CDR3: TGTGCCAGCAGCTTAGTGGTCAGGGAGACCCAGTACTTC.

The chain links TRBV5-4 to TRBJ2-7; tentative D call: TRBD1 (7 bases). The germline V gene encodes CDR1 SGHNT and CDR2 YYREEE (reference sequence). V was clipped by 2 bases and J by 9 bases, with 21 bases between them. CDR3 size: 15 residues. The CDR3: CASSLPGQREVRQYF. The CDR3 DNA follows: TGTGCCAGCAGCTTACCGGGACAGAGGGAGGTCCGGCAGTACTTC.

This clonotype ranks as large. The rearrangement uses TRBV5-1 and TRBJ1-2; D is unclear. CDR1 SGHRS and CDR2 YFSETQ come from the germline V gene. CDR3 length equals 14 residues. Between the trimmed V and J ends, which lost 6 bases and 3 bases, there was a span of 15 bases. The CDR3 sequence is CASTLGPGDYGYTF. The CDR3 nucleotides read TGCGCCAGCACCTTAGGACCCGGCGACTATGGCTACACCTTC.

This clonotype counts as medium-sized. The chain is built from TRBV12-3 or TRBV12-4 and TRBJ2-2; D unclear. This CDR3 has 15 residues. Trimming cost V 4 bases and J 5 bases, with 14 bases left between them. The CDR3 DNA is TGTGCCAGCAGTTCCCGGGCCCACCTAACCGGGGAGCTGTTTTTT. Translating gives CASSSRAHLTGELFF.

The V and J genes are TRBV7-9 and TRBJ2-3; D is possibly TRBD1 (7 bases). CDR3 length: 15 amino acids. Germline V gene lookup returns CDR1 SEHNR and CDR2 FQNEAQ (reference sequence). The V gene lost 4 bases and the J gene lost 0 bases, with 11 bases spanning the gap. The CDR3 bases are TGTGCCAGCAGCTCGGAGGGACAGAGCACAGATACGCAGTATTTT. Its protein product is CASSSEGQSTDTQYF.

The CDR3 bases are TGCAGTGCTAGGAATCCAGGAATGAACACTGAAGCTTTCTTT. It encodes CSARNPGMNTEAFF. This chain joins TRBV20-1 and TRBJ1-1; unclear D gene. The V end was cut by 3 bases, the J end by 0 bases, with 11 bases between. CDR1 DFQATT and CDR2 SNEGSKA come from the germline V gene (reference sequence). There are 14 residues in the CDR3.

CDR3 coding DNA: TGTGCCGGCGAAACAATACTCTCCTATAATTCACCCCTCCACTTT. Encoded protein: CAGETILSYNSPLHF. This chain uses TRBV12-3 or TRBV12-4 with TRBJ1-6; no clear D. Trimming removed 11 bases from V and 0 bases from J, with 14 bases in between. This CDR3 region has 15 residues.

Sample share makes this clonotype medium-sized (0.01 to 0.1%). This chain uses TRBV13 with TRBJ2-7; a possible D gene is TRBD1 (6 bases). This CDR3 contains 15 residues. Germline V gene lookup returns CDR1 PRHDT and CDR2 FYEKMQ (reference sequence). V was cut by 6 bases and J by 5 bases, with 20 bases left in between. CDR3 residues: CASSSPGHKAHEQYF. DNA for the CDR3: TGTGCCAGCAGTTCACCGGGACACAAAGCCCACGAGCAGTACTTC.

The rearrangement joins TRBV28 to TRBJ2-1; the match to TRBD2 covers 7 bases. The length of the CDR3 is 15 residues. The ends lost 2 bases at V and 4 bases at J; junction bases unmatched: 5. Germline V gene lookup returns CDR1 MDHEN and CDR2 SYDVKM. CDR3 region: CASSLRGSRYNEQFF. The CDR3 DNA sequence: TGTGCCAGCAGTTTACGCGGGAGCCGATACAATGAGCAGTTCTTC.